This T cell receptor beta chain was documented in a study of naive and memory T cell subsets. General observations from the study: No ground truth validated the naive and memory repertoire findings. In naive cells, over 85% of TCR sequences were seen only once. Possibly reflecting memory cells re-expressing CD45RA, a few larger clonotypes occurred in naive repertoires, especially CD8.

The beta constant-region primer was an equimolar mix of two oligonucleotides covering TRBC1 and TRBC2. Four rounds of PCR amplified the ligated cDNA using nested alpha and beta constant-region primers plus SP2. TCRdb used MiXCR to reprocess the UMI-ligation and nested PCR reads, holding one entry per CDR3 protein. This table has 90,000 to 120,000 distinct CDR3 sequences, roughly 15% appearing once. Four subsets defined by CD45RA and CD27 were sorted after CD3, CD4, CD8 and live/dead staining. This clonotype was detected a few times. What it binds is unknown. Trimming at V came to 5 bases and at J to 5 bases, leaving 11 bases not matched to a gene. The germline gives CDR1 PRHDT, CDR2 FYEKMQ (reference sequence). The length of the CDR3 is 16 residues.

The chain carries TRBV13 and TRBJ2-3; TRBD2 matches at 9 bases. Sequencing was performed on naive CD8+ T cells from blood. This TCR was sampled from a human donor in good health. CDR3 DNA: TGTGCCAGCAGCCCCCCCTTCGGCGGGAGGGGAGATACGCAGTATTTT. It specifies CASSPPFGGRGDTQYF.